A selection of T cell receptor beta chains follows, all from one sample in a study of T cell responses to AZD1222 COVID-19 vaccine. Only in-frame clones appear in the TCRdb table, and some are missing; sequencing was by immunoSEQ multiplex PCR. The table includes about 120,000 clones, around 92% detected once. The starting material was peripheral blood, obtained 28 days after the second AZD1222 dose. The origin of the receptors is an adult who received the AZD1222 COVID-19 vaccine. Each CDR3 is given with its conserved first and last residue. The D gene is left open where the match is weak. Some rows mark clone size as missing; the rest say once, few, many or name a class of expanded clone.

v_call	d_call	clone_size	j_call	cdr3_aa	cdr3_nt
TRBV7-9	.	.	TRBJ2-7	CASSLGVGNTYEQYF	TGTGCCAGCAGCTTAGGGGTGGGGAATACCTACGAGCAGTACTTC
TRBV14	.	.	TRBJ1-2	CASSADYYGYTF	TGTGCCAGCAGCGCGGACTATTATGGCTACACCTTC
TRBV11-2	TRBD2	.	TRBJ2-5	CASSLLAGGAETQYF	TGTGCCAGCAGCTTACTAGCGGGAGGTGCAGAGACCCAGTACTTC
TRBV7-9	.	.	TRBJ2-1	CASSFRNSDNEQFF	TGTGCCAGCAGCTTTCGGAACAGTGACAATGAGCAGTTCTTC
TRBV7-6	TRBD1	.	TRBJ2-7	CASSSLGGQGSYEQYF	TGTGCCAGCAGCTCACTAGGGGGACAGGGTTCCTACGAGCAGTACTTC
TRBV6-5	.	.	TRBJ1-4	CASRKQANEKLFF	TGTGCCAGCCGAAAGCAGGCAAATGAAAAACTGTTTTTT
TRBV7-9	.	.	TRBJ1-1	CASSFLGTTEAFF	TGTGCCAGCAGCTTCCTGGGTACCACTGAAGCTTTCTTT
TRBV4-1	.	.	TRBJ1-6	CASSQGRNYNSPLHF	TGCGCCAGCAGCCAGGGACGGAACTATAATTCACCCCTCCACTTT
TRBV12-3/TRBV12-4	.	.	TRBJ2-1	CASGPLGFNEQFF	TGTGCCAGCGGACCCTTAGGGTTCAATGAGCAGTTCTTC
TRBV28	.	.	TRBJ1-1	CASSLSTFQAFF	TGTGCCAGCAGTTTATCGACTTTTCAAGCTTTCTTT
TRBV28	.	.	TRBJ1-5	CASSLGGSEPQHF	TGTGCCAGCAGTTTAGGGGGGTCCGAGCCCCAGCATTTT
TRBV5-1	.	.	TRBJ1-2	CASSDDAEGDGYTF	TGCGCCAGCAGCGACGATGCGGAGGGTGATGGCTACACCTTC
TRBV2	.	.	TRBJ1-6	CASTTSQGSRSPLHF	TGTGCCAGCACGACCTCCCAGGGGAGTAGGTCACCCCTCCACTTT
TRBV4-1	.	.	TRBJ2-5	CASSQDLRAETQYF	TGCGCCAGCAGCCAAGACTTGAGGGCAGAGACCCAGTACTTC
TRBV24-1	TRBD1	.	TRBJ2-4	CATSDTRQGPENIQYF	TGTGCCACCAGTGATACTCGACAGGGGCCCGAAAACATTCAGTACTTC
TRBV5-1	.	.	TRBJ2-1	CASSVGSYNEQFF	TGCGCCAGCAGCGTGGGCTCCTACAATGAGCAGTTCTTC
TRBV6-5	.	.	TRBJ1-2	CASSYKGHVNGYTF	TGTGCCAGCAGTTACAAGGGGCATGTGAATGGCTACACCTTC
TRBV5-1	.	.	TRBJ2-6	CASSLVGTGANVLTF	TGCGCCAGCAGCTTGGTCGGGACTGGGGCCAACGTCCTGACTTTC
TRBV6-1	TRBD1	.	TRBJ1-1	CASSAGLQGARTEAFF	TGTGCCAGCAGTGCGGGACTTCAGGGGGCGCGAACTGAAGCTTTCTTT
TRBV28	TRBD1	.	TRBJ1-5	CASRHRGRRVGNQPQHF	TGTGCCAGCAGGCACAGGGGGCGTAGGGTTGGCAATCAGCCCCAGCATTTT
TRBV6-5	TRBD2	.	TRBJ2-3	CASRAGGLGDTQYF	TGTGCCAGCCGGGCGGGGGGGCTGGGAGATACGCAGTATTTT
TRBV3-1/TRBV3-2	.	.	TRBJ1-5	CASSQNNQPQHF	TGTGCCAGCAGCCAAAATAATCAGCCCCAGCATTTT
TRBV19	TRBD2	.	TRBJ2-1	CASSTGGYYNEQFF	TGTGCCAGTAGTACGGGAGGATACTACAATGAGCAGTTCTTC
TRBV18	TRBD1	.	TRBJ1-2	CASSPEKGAGYTF	TGTGCCAGCTCACCAGAGAAGGGGGCTGGCTACACCTTC
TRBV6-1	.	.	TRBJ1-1	CASSELFFENTEAFF	TGTGCCAGCAGTGAACTTTTTTTTGAGAACACTGAAGCTTTCTTT
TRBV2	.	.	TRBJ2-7	CASKKYGSYEQYF	TGTGCCAGCAAGAAATACGGCTCCTACGAGCAGTACTTC
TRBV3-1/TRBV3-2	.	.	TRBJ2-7	CASSPSKGGFEQYF	TGTGCCAGCAGCCCGAGTAAAGGGGGATTTGAGCAGTACTTC
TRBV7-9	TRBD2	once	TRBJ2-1	CASSLGLAGIGEQFF	TGTGCCAGCAGCTTAGGCCTAGCGGGGATCGGGGAGCAGTTCTTC
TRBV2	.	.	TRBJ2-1	CASSGRKSEQFF	TGTGCCAGCAGTGGAAGAAAGTCTGAGCAGTTCTTC
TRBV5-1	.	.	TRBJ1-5	CASSSGQGNQPQHF	TGCGCCAGCAGTTCCGGGCAGGGGAATCAGCCCCAGCATTTT
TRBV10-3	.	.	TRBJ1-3	CAIATSSGNTIYF	TGTGCCATCGCCACCAGCTCTGGAAACACCATATATTTT
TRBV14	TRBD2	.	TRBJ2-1	CASSRGPQRGEQFF	TGTGCCAGCAGCCGAGGCCCACAGCGGGGTGAGCAGTTCTTC
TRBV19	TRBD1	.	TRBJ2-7	CASSIGGTGIYEQYF	TGTGCCAGTAGTATAGGTGGGACAGGGATCTACGAGCAGTACTTC
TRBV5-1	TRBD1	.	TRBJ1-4	CASSSQGGNEKLFF	TGCGCCAGCAGCTCACAGGGGGGTAATGAAAAACTGTTTTTT
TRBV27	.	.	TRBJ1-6	CASARDFRGYGSPLHF	TGTGCCAGCGCTAGGGACTTCCGGGGTTACGGTTCACCCCTCCACTTT
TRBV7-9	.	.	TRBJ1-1	CASSLLGGNTEAFF	TGTGCCAGCAGCCTGTTGGGGGGAAACACTGAAGCTTTCTTT
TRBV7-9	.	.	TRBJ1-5	CASSLLGGDQPQHF	TGTGCCAGCAGCTTACTGGGGGGCGATCAGCCCCAGCATTTT
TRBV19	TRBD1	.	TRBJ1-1	CASQDRGLTEAFF	TGTGCCAGCCAAGACAGGGGGCTGACTGAAGCTTTCTTT
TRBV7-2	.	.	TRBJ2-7	CASSSRTVGFSYEQYF	TGTGCCAGCAGCTCCCGGACAGTGGGGTTCTCCTACGAGCAGTACTTC
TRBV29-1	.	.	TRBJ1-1	CSVEVGSQNTEAFF	TGCAGCGTTGAGGTTGGCAGCCAGAACACTGAAGCTTTCTTT
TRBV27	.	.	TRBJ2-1	CASSPTVRGLEQFF	TGTGCCAGCAGTCCGACCGTCCGGGGCTTAGAGCAGTTCTTC
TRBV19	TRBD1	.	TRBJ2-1	CASKISGGQPYNEQFF	TGTGCCAGTAAGATATCAGGGGGACAACCGTACAATGAGCAGTTCTTC
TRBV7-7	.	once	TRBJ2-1	CASSLATTPHYNEQFF	TGTGCTAGCAGCTTAGCGACTACCCCTCACTACAATGAGCAGTTCTTC
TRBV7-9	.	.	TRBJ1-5	CASSLGPGFNQPQHF	TGTGCCAGCAGCTTAGGTCCGGGGTTCAATCAGCCCCAGCATTTT
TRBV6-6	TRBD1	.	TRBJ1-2	CASTGDRGFGYTF	TGTGCCAGCACTGGCGACAGGGGGTTTGGCTACACCTTC